This T cell receptor beta chain is from a study of cytomegalovirus exposure and HLA in healthy donors. It was with 60 Vbeta and 13 Jbeta primers that the PCR ran. Method: immunoSEQ multiplex PCR; TCRdb's copy keeps in-frame clones and lacks some. The repertoire holds some 150,000 clones, with more than 9.5% as singletons. CDR3 size: 17 residues. V trimming: 5 bases; J trimming: 1 base; junction bases outside the gene matches: 8. Germline loops: CDR1 MNHEY, CDR2 SMNVEV (reference sequence). The V and J genes are TRBV27 and TRBJ2-3, with 11 bases fitting TRBD2. This TCR came from a man aged 45 to 65 in good health and CMV-seronegative. Sequencing was done on a sample of PBMCs. CDR3 sequence (DNA): TGTGCCAGCAGTGCTCGGACTAGCGGGCAGGGCACAGATACGCAGTATTTT. It codes for CASSARTSGQGTDTQYF.